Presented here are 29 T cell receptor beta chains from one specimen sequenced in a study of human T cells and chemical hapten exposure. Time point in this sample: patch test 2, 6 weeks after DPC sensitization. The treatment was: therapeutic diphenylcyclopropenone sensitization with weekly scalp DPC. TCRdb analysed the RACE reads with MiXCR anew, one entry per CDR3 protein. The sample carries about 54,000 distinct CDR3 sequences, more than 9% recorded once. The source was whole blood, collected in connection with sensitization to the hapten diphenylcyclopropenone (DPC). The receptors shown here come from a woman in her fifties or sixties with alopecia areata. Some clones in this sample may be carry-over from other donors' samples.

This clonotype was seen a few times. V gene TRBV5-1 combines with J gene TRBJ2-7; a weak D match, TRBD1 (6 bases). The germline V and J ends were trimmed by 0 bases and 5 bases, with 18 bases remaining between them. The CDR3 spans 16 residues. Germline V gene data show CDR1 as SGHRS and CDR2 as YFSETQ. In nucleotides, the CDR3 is TGCGCCAGCAGCTTGGCCTTGGTACAGGGTCTCGACGAGCAGTACTTC. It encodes CASSLALVQGLDEQYF.

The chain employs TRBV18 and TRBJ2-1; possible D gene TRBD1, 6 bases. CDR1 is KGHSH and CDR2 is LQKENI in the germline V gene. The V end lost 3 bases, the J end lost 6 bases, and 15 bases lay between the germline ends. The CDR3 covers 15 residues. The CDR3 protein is CASSPTGQPTNEQFF. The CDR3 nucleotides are TGTGCCAGCTCACCGACTGGACAGCCTACCAATGAGCAGTTCTTC.

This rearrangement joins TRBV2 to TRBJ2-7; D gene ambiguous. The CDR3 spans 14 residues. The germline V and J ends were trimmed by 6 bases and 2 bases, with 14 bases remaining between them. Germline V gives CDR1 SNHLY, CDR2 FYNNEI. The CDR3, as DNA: TGTGCCAGCAGCAAACCGGGTCCTCCCTACGAGCAGTACTTC. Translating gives CASSKPGPPYEQYF.

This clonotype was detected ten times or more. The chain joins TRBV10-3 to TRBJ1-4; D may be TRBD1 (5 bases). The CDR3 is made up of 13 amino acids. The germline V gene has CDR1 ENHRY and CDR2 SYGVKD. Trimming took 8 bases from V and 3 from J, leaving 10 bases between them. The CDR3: CAIQRDPNEKLFF. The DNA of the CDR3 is TGTGCCATCCAAAGGGACCCTAATGAAAAACTGTTTTTT.

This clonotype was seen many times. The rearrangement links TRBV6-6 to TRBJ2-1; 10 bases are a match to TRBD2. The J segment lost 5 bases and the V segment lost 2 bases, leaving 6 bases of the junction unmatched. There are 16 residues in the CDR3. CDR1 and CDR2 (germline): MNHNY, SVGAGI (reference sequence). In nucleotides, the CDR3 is TGTGCCAGCAGTTACCCCCGACTAGCGGGCAACAATGAGCAGTTCTTC. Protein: CASSYPRLAGNNEQFF.

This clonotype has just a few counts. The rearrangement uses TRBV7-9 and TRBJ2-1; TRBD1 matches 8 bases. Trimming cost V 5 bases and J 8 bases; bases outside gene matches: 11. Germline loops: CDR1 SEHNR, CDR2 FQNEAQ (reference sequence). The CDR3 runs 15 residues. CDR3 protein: CASSLGQVKFDEQFF. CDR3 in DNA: TGTGCCAGCAGCCTGGGACAGGTAAAGTTCGATGAGCAGTTCTTC.

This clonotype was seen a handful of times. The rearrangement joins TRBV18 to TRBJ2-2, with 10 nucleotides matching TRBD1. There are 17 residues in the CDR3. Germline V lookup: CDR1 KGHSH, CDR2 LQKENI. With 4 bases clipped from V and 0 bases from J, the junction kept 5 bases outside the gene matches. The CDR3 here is CASSRLGQGSNTGELFF. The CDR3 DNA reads TGTGCCAGCTCACGGTTGGGACAGGGGTCGAACACCGGGGAGCTGTTTTTT.

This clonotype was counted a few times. Here the CDR3 DNA reads TGTGCCAGCAGCTCCCGGGACAGGGGGCCCAATGAGCAGTTCTTC. The encoded protein is CASSSRDRGPNEQFF. The rearrangement uses TRBV7-2 and TRBJ2-1; 12 bases fit TRBD1. CDR1 SGHTA and CDR2 FQGNSA come from the germline V gene. After removal of 4 bases from V and 6 bases from J, the junction contained 4 bases not matched to a gene. There are 15 residues in the CDR3.

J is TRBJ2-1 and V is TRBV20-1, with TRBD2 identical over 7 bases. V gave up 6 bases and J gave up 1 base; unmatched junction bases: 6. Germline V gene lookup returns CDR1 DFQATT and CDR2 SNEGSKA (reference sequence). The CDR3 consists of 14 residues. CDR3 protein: CSAPAGTSYNEQFF. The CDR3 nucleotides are TGCAGTGCCCCAGCGGGAACGTCCTACAATGAGCAGTTCTTC.

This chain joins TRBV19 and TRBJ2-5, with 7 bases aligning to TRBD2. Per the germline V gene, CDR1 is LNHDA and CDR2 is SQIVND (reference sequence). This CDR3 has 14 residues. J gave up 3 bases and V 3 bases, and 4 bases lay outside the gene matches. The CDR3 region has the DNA TGTGCCAGTAGTATGTGGGAGGGCGAAGAGACCCAGTACTTC. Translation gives CASSMWEGEETQYF.

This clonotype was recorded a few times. Here the CDR3 reads CASSPQGVSGNQPQHF. CDR3 nucleotide sequence: TGTGCCAGCTCACCACAGGGGGTGAGTGGCAATCAGCCCCAGCATTTT. The V call is TRBV18, the J call TRBJ1-5, with D perhaps TRBD1 (6 bases). V shed 1 base and J shed 2 bases, with 12 bases lying between them. This CDR3 comprises 16 residues. Germline lookup yields CDR1 KGHSH and CDR2 LQKENI.

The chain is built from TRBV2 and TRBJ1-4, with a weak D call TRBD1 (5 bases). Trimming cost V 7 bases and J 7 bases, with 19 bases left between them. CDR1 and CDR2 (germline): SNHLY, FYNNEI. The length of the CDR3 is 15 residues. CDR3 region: CASTQQGVPGEKLFF. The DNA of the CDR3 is TGTGCCAGCACGCAACAAGGGGTACCGGGTGAAAAACTGTTTTTT.

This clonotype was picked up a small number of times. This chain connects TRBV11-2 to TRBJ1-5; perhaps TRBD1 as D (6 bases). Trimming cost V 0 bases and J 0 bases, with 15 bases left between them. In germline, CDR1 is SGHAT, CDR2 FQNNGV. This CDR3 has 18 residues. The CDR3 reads CASSLEAAGGYSNQPQHF. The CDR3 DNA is TGTGCCAGCAGCTTAGAAGCGGCGGGGGGCTATAGCAATCAGCCCCAGCATTTT.

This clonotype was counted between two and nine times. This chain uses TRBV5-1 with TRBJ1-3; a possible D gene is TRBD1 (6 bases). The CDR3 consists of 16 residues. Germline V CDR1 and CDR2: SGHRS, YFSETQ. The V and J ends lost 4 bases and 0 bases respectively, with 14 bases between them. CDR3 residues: CASSPSSGVSGNTIYF. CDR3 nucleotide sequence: TGCGCCAGCAGCCCGAGCTCAGGGGTCTCTGGAAACACCATATATTTT.

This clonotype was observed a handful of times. CDR3 nucleotide sequence: TGTGCCAGCACCCCCATCTCAGGGTCCAGGCAGTTCTTC. Translated, it gives CASTPISGSRQFF. The chain joins TRBV7-9 to TRBJ2-1; possible D gene TRBD1, 5 bases. Germline values: CDR1 SEHNR, CDR2 FQNEAQ (reference sequence). V was shortened by 7 bases and J by 12 bases, with 19 bases between the two germline ends. There are 13 residues in the CDR3.

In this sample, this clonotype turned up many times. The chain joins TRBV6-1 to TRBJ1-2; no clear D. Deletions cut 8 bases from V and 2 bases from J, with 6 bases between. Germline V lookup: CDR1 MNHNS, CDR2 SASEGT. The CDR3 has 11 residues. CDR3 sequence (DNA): TGTGCCAGCGCAGTGAACTATGGCTACACCTTC. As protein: CASAVNYGYTF.

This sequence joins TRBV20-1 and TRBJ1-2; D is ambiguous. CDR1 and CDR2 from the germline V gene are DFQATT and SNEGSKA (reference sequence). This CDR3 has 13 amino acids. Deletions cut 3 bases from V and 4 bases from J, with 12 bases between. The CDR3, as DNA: TGCAGTGCTAGCGGGCAGCCGGGCTATGGCTACACCTTC. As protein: CSASGQPGYGYTF.

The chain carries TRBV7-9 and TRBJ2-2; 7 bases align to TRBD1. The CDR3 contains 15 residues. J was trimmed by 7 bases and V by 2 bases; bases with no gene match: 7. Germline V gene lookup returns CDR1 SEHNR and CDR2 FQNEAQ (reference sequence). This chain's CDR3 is CASSLFRGHVGELFF. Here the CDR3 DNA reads TGTGCCAGCAGCTTATTTAGGGGGCACGTCGGGGAGCTGTTTTTT.

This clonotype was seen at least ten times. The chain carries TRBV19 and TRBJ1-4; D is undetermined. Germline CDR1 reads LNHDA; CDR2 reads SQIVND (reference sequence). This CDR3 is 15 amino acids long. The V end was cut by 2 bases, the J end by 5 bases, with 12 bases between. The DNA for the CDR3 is TGTGCCAGTAGTATAACGGGCCGCGGGAATGAAAAACTGTTTTTT. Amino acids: CASSITGRGNEKLFF.

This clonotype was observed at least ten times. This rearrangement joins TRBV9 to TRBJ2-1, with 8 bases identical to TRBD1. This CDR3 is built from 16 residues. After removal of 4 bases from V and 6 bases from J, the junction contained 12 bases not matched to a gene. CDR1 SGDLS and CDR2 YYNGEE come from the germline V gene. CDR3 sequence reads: CASSPPDRGKGNEQFF. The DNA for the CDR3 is TGTGCCAGCAGCCCACCCGACAGGGGAAAGGGCAATGAGCAGTTCTTC. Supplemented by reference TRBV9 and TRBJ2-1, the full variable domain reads DSGVTQTPKHLITATGQRVTLRCSPRSGDLSVYWYQQSLDQGLQFLIQYYNGEERAKGNILERFSAQQFPDLHSELNLSSLELGDSALYFCASSPPDRGKGNEQFFGPGTRLTVL.

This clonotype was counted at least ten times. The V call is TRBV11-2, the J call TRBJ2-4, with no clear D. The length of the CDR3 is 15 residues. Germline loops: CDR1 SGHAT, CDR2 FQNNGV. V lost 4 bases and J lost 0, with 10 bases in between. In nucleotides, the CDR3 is TGTGCCAGCAGCTCTCCACTTATAGCCAAAAACATTCAGTACTTC. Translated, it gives CASSSPLIAKNIQYF.

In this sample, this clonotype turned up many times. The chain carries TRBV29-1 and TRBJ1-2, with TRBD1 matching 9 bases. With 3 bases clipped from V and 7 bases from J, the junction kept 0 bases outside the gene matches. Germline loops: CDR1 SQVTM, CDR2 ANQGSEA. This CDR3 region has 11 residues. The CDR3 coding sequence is TGCAGCGTTGAGACAGGGGGTGGCTACACCTTC. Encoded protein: CSVETGGGYTF.

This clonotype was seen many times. Written as DNA, the CDR3 is TGTGCCAGCAGTTACTCGCTACAGGGCGTCGGCAACACTGAAGCTTTCTTT. This translates into CASSYSLQGVGNTEAFF. The gene calls are TRBV6-2 or TRBV6-3 and TRBJ1-1; the D gene is possibly TRBD1 (6 bases). CDR1 and CDR2 from the germline V gene are MNHEY and SVGEGT. The CDR3 has 17 residues. V lost 0 bases and J 2 bases, leaving 16 bases between the germline ends.

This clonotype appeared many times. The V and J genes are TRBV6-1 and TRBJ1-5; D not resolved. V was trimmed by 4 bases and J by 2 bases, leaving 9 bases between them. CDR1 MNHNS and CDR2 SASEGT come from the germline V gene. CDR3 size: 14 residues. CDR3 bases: TGTGCCAGCAGTGGATCTTCTGGCAATCAGCCCCAGCATTTT. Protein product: CASSGSSGNQPQHF.

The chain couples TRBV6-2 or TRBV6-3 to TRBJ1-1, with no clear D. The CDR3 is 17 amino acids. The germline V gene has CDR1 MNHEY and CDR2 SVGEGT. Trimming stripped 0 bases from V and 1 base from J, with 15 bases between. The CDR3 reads CASSYSLVFYTNTEAFF. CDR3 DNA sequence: TGTGCCAGCAGTTACTCTTTGGTCTTCTACACGAACACTGAAGCTTTCTTT.

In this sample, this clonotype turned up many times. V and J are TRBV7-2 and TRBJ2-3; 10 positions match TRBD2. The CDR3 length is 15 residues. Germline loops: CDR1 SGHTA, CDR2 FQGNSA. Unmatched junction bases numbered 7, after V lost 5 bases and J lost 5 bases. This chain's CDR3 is CASSPLAGIGDTQYF. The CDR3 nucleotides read TGTGCCAGCAGCCCACTAGCGGGAATAGGAGATACGCAGTATTTT.

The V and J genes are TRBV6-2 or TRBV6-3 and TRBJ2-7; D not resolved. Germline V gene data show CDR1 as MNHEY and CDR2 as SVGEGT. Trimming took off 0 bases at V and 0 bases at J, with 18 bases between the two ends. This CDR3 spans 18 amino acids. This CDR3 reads CASSYSTLGQQTSYEQYF. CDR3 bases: TGTGCCAGCAGTTACTCGACGTTGGGCCAGCAGACCTCCTACGAGCAGTACTTC.

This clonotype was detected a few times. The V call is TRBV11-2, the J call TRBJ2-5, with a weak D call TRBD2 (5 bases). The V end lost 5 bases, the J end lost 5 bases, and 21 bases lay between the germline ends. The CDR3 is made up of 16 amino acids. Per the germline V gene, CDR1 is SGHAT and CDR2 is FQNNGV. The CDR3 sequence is CASSRPLEGLSETQYF. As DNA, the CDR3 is TGTGCCAGCAGCCGCCCTCTTGAGGGTCTCTCCGAGACCCAGTACTTC.

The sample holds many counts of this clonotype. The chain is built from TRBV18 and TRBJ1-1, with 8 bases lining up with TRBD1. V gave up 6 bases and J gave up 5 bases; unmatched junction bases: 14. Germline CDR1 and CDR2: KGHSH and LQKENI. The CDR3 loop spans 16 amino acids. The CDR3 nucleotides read TGTGCCAGCTCCCAATTTCTACCGGGACAGGAGACTGAAGCTTTCTTT. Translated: CASSQFLPGQETEAFF.